This T cell receptor beta chain was captured in a study of T cells in Graves' hyperthyroidism and ophthalmopathy. This clonotype was seen many times. RNA transcripts served as the template for amplifying TCR beta CDR3 regions. First-round RT-PCR targeting the TCR CDR3 was performed with the HTBI primer set. TCRdb called the multiplex PCR reads again in MiXCR, with one record for every CDR3 protein. The sample holds around 400,000 distinct CDR3 sequences, roughly an eighth seen once. Germline V gives CDR1 LGHNA, CDR2 YSLEER. The CDR3 totals 15 residues. Trimming removed 4 bases from V and 6 bases from J; junction bases left unmatched: 4.

This sequence was found in a woman younger than 35 with Graves' hyperthyroidism. The chain joins TRBV4-3 to TRBJ2-3; 13 bases match TRBD2. Input material: blood. The CDR3 bases are TGCGCCAGCAGCCTTAGGACTAGCGGGAGTGATACGCAGTATTTT. As protein: CASSLRTSGSDTQYF.